Following are 3 T cell receptor beta chains from one sample sequenced in a study of cytomegalovirus exposure and HLA in healthy donors. It was with 60 Vbeta and 13 Jbeta primers that the PCR ran. Measured with immunoSEQ multiplex PCR; TCRdb has only the in-frame clones, and not every one. The repertoire consists of about 140,000 clones, with 61% occurring once and the leading ten covering around 1.9%. The source material was PBMCs. The origin of the receptors is a male donor in good health and CMV-seronegative.

This clone was seen just once. The chain carries TRBV5-3 and TRBJ1-2; D remains ambiguous. TRBV5-3 is assigned to the ORF class and has an uncertain function. V gave up 2 bases and J gave up 8 bases, with 16 bases separating them. This CDR3 spans 14 amino acids. CDR3 amino acids: CARSLSGYPEGYTF. Here the CDR3 DNA reads TGTGCCAGAAGCTTAAGCGGGTATCCGGAGGGCTACACCTTC.

This chain links TRBV7-3 with TRBJ2-1, with TRBD2 matching 11 bases. Germline loops: CDR1 SGHTA, CDR2 FQGTGA. J was trimmed by 2 bases and V by 5 bases; bases with no gene match: 2. The CDR3 runs 15 residues. The CDR3 sequence is CASSISGGAYNEQFF. CDR3 sequence (DNA): TGTGCCAGCAGCATTAGCGGGGGGGCCTACAATGAGCAGTTCTTC. Looking up the rest from reference TRBV7-3 and TRBJ2-1 gives the full variable domain: GAGVSQTPSNKVTEKGKYVELRCDPISGHTALYWYRQSLGQGPEFLIYFQGTGAADDSGLPNDRFFAVRPEGSVSTLKIQRTERGDSAVYLCASSISGGAYNEQFFGPGTRLTVL.

This clone came up a few times. The rearrangement uses TRBV28 and TRBJ2-4; 8 nucleotides align to TRBD1. Per germline, CDR1 MDHEN and CDR2 SYDVKM. V gave up 0 bases and J gave up 7 bases; unmatched junction bases: 2. The CDR3 contains 14 residues. The CDR3, as DNA: TGTGCCAGCAGTTTATGGCAGGGGGCCAACATTCAGTACTTC. Protein: CASSLWQGANIQYF.